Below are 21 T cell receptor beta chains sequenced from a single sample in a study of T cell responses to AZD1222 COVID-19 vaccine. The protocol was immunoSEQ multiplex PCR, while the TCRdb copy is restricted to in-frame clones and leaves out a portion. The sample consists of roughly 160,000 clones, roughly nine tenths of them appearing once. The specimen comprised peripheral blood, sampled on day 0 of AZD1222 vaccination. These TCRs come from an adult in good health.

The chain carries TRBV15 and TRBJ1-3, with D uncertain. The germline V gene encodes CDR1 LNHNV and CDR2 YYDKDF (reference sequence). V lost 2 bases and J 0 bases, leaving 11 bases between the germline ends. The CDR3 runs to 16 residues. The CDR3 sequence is CATSRSPGPSGNTIYF. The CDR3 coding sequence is TGTGCCACCAGCAGATCGCCCGGCCCCTCTGGAAACACCATATATTTT.

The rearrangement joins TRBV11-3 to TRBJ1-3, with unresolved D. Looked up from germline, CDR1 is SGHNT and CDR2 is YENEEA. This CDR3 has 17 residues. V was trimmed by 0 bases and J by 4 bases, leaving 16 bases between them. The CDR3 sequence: CASSLEYGSLEGNTIYF. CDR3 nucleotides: TGTGCCAGCAGCTTAGAATACGGCAGCCTGGAGGGAAACACCATATATTTT.

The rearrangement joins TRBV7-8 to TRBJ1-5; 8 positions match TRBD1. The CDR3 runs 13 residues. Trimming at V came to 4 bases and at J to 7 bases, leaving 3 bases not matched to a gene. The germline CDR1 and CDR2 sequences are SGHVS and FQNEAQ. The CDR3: CASSSQGDQPQHF. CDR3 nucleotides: TGTGCCAGCAGCTCACAGGGGGACCAGCCCCAGCATTTT. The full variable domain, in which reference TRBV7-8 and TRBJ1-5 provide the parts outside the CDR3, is GAGVSQSPRYKVAKRGQDVALRCDPISGHVSLFWYQQALGQGPEFLTYFQNEAQLDKSGLPSDRFFAERPEGSVSTLKIQRTQQEDSAVYLCASSSQGDQPQHFGDGTRLSIL.

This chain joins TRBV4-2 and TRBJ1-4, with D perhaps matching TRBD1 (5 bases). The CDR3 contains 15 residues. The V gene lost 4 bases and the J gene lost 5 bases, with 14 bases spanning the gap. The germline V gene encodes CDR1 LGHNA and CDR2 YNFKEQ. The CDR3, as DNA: TGTGCCAGCAGCCTAACGGGGCTGAGGAATGAAAAACTGTTTTTT. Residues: CASSLTGLRNEKLFF.

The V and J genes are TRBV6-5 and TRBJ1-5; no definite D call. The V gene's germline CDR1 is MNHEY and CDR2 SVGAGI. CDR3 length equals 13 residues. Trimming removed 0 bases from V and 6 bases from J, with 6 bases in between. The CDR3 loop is CASSYSRAQPQHF. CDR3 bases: TGTGCCAGCAGTTACTCCCGGGCTCAGCCCCAGCATTTT.

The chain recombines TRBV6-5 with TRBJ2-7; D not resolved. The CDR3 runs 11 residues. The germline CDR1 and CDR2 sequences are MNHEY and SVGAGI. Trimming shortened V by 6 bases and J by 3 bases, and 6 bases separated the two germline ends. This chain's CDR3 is CASSDRYEQYF. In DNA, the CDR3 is TGTGCCAGCAGCGACCGCTACGAGCAGTACTTC.

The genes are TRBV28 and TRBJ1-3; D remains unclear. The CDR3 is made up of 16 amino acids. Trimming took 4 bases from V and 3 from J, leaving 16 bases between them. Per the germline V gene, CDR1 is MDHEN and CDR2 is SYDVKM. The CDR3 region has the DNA TGTGCCAGCAGTTCATCCCCCACGGACGGTGGAAACACCATATATTTT. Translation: CASSSSPTDGGNTIYF.

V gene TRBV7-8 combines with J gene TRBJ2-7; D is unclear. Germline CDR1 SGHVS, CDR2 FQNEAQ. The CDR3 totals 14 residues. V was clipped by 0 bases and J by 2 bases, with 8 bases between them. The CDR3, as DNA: TGTGCCAGCAGCTTAGCCGGCGGACCCTACGAGCAGTACTTC. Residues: CASSLAGGPYEQYF.

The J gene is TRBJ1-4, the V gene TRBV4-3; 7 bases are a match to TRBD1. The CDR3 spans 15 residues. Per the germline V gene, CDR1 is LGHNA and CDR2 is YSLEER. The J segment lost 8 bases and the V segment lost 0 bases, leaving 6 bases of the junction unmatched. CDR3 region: CASSQDEGAREKLFF. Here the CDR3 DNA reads TGCGCCAGCAGCCAAGATGAGGGGGCTAGAGAAAAACTGTTTTTT.

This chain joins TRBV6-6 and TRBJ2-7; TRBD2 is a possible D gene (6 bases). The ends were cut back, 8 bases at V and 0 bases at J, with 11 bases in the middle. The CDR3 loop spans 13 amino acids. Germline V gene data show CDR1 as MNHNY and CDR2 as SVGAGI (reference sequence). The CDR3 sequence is CASCGASSYEQYF. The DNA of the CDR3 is TGTGCCAGCTGCGGGGCTAGCTCCTACGAGCAGTACTTC.

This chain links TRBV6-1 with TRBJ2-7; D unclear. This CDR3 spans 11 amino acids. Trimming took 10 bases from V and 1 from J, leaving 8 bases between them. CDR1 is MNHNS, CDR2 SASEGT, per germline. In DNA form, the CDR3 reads TGTGCCACAGGTCAGTCCTACGAGCAGTACTTC. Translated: CATGQSYEQYF.

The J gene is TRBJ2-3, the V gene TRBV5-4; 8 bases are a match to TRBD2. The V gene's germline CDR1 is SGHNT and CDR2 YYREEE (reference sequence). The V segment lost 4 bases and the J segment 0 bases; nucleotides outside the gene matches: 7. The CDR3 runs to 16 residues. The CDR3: CASSGTSGASTDTQYF. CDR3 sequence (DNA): TGTGCCAGCAGCGGAACTAGCGGAGCTAGCACAGATACGCAGTATTTT.

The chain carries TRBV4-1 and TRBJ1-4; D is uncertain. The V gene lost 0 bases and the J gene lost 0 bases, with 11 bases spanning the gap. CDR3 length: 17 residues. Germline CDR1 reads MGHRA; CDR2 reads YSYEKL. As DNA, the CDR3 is TGCGCCAGCAGCCAAGATGCGGAAACCTCAACTAATGAAAAACTGTTTTTT. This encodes CASSQDAETSTNEKLFF.

This chain's CDR3 is CATRNIQETEAFF. Written as DNA, the CDR3 is TGTGCCACCCGTAATATCCAGGAGACTGAAGCTTTCTTT. The V gene is TRBV10-3, the J gene TRBJ1-1; D remains ambiguous. CDR3 length: 13 residues. V shed 10 bases and J shed 5 bases, with 17 bases lying between them. Per germline, CDR1 ENHRY and CDR2 SYGVKD.

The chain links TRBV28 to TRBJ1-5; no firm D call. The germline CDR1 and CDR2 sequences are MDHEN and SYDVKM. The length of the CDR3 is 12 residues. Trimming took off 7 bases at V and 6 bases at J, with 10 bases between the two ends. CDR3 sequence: CASMRATQPQHF. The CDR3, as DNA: TGTGCCAGCATGAGGGCAACTCAGCCCCAGCATTTT.

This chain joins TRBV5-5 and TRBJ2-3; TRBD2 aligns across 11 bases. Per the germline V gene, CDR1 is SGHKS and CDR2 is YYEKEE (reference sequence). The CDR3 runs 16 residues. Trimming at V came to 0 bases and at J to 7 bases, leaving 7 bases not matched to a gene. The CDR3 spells CASSLERLAGGNTQYF. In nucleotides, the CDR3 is TGTGCCAGCAGCTTGGAGCGGCTAGCGGGAGGAAATACGCAGTATTTT. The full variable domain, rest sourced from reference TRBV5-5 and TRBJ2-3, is DAGVTQSPTHLIKTRGQQVTLRCSPISGHKSVSWYQQVLGQGPQFIFQYYEKEERGRGNFPDRFSARQFPNYSSELNVNALLLGDSALYLCASSLERLAGGNTQYFGPGTRLTVL.

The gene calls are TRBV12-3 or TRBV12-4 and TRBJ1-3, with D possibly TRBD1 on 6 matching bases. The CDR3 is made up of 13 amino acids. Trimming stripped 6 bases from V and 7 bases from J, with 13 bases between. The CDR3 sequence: CASSQTGRNTIYF. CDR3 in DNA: TGTGCCAGCAGCCAAACAGGGAGGAACACCATATATTTT.

CDR3 coding DNA: TGTGCCTGGAGTGTAAGCGCTTCCTACAATGAGCAGTTCTTC. It codes for CAWSVSASYNEQFF. The genes are TRBV30 and TRBJ2-1; D remains ambiguous. With 0 bases removed from V and 1 base from J, the gap between germline ends came to 7 bases. The CDR3 is 14 residues long. CDR1 is GTSNPN, CDR2 SVGIG, per germline (reference sequence).

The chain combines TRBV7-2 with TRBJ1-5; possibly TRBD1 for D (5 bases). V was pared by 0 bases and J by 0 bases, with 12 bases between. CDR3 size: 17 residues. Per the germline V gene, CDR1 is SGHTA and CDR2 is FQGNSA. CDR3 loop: CASSLAPTAYSNQPQHF. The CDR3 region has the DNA TGTGCCAGCAGCTTAGCCCCGACAGCCTATAGCAATCAGCCCCAGCATTTT.

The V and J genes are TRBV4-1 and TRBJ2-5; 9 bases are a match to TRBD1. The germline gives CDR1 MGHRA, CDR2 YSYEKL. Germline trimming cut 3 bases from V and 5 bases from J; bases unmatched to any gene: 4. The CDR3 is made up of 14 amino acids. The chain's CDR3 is CASSQGQGVETQYF. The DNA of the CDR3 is TGCGCCAGCAGCCAGGGACAGGGCGTGGAGACCCAGTACTTC.

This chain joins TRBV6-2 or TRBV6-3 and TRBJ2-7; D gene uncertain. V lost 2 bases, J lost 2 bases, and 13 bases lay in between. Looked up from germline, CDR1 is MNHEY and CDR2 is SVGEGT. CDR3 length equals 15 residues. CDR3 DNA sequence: TGTGCCAGCAGTTACATTCCCGATCAACCCTACGAGCAGTACTTC. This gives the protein CASSYIPDQPYEQYF.